Shown below are 25 T cell receptor beta chains from a single sample sequenced in a study of cytomegalovirus exposure and HLA in healthy donors. Primers included in the PCR were 60 Vbeta and 13 Jbeta primers. The repertoire was sequenced with immunoSEQ multiplex PCR; TCRdb's copy has only in-frame clones and lacks some. The sample contains some 270,000 clones, roughly 80% of which appear only once. Input material: PBMCs. The receptors shown here come from a girl aged 2-9 years in good health and CMV-seronegative.

This chain uses TRBV5-1 with TRBJ1-6; 9 positions agree with TRBD1. The CDR3 sequence is 15 residues long. Trimming cost V 5 bases and J 3 bases; bases outside gene matches: 3. Germline V gives CDR1 SGHRS, CDR2 YFSETQ. The DNA of the CDR3 is TGCGCCAGCAGTAGGACAGGGGACTATAATTCACCCCTCCACTTT. It codes for CASSRTGDYNSPLHF. Full variable domain (missing parts from reference TRBV5-1 and TRBJ1-6): KAGVTQTPRYLIKTRGQQVTLSCSPISGHRSVSWYQQTPGQGLQFLFEYFSETQRNKGNFPGRFSGRQFSNSRSEMNVSTLELGDSALYLCASSRTGDYNSPLHFGNGTRLTVT.

The chain carries TRBV5-1 and TRBJ2-7, with 11 bases identical to TRBD2. Losses at the gene ends were 1 base for V and 6 bases for J; bases not matched to a gene: 3. The CDR3 loop spans 14 amino acids. Germline values: CDR1 SGHRS, CDR2 YFSETQ. The CDR3 nucleotides are TGCGCCAGCAGCTTGACTAGCGGGAGTAGCGAGCAGTACTTC. Residues: CASSLTSGSSEQYF.

As for this clone: At one end the junction does not follow the germline gene, possibly because of a read error. The rearrangement uses TRBV7-9 and TRBJ2-5; 8 bases map to TRBD2. CDR1 SEHNR and CDR2 FQNEAQ come from the germline V gene (reference sequence). The CDR3 consists of 15 residues. The CDR3 nucleotides are TGTTCCAGCAGCTTAGGAACTAGCGGTTTGGGGACCCAGTACTTC. Its translation: CSSSLGTSGLGTQYF. The complete variable domain, with remaining parts taken from reference TRBV7-9 and TRBJ2-5, reads DTGVSQNPRHKITKRGQNVTFRCDPISEHNRLYWYRQTLGQGPEFLTYFQNEAQLEKSRLLSDRFSAERPKGSFSTLEIQRTEQGDSAMYLCSSSLGTSGLGTQYFGPGTRLLVL.

The V gene is TRBV30, the J gene TRBJ2-3; D possibly corresponds to TRBD1 (7 bases). Germline lookup yields CDR1 GTSNPN and CDR2 SVGIG (reference sequence). Trimming left V 1 base short and J 4 bases short, with 18 bases between. The CDR3 runs 16 residues. CDR3 loop: CAWSGRAGGQADTQYF. CDR3 bases: TGTGCCTGGAGTGGAAGGGCAGGGGGGCAGGCAGATACGCAGTATTTT.

The chain uses TRBV28 and TRBJ2-6, with 10 nucleotides matching TRBD2. With V trimmed by 5 bases and J by 0 bases, 7 bases remained unmatched. Germline lookup yields CDR1 MDHEN and CDR2 SYDVKM. This CDR3 has 18 residues. The CDR3 loop reads CASSPTSGDLSGANVLTF. As DNA, the CDR3 is TGTGCCAGCAGTCCTACTAGCGGGGACCTCTCTGGGGCCAACGTCCTGACTTTC.

This chain uses TRBV6-6 with TRBJ2-7, with TRBD1 identical over 7 bases. The V segment lost 0 bases and the J segment 4 bases; nucleotides outside the gene matches: 6. The CDR3 extends over 15 amino acids. The germline CDR1 and CDR2 sequences are MNHNY and SVGAGI (reference sequence). The chain's CDR3 is CASSYSPGQLYEQYF. CDR3 nucleotide sequence: TGTGCCAGCAGTTACTCTCCGGGACAGTTGTACGAGCAGTACTTC.

The genes are TRBV27 and TRBJ1-1; the match to TRBD1 covers 7 bases. Unmatched junction bases numbered 6, after V lost 4 bases and J lost 4 bases. Germline V lookup: CDR1 MNHEY, CDR2 SMNVEV (reference sequence). The CDR3 length is 14 residues. CDR3 amino acids: CASSYYRGSTEAFF. DNA for the CDR3: TGTGCCAGCAGTTACTACAGGGGAAGCACTGAAGCTTTCTTT.

In its sample, this clone was seen once. The chain carries TRBV27 and TRBJ2-1; 7 nucleotides align to TRBD1. The J segment lost 3 bases and the V segment lost 5 bases, leaving 10 bases of the junction unmatched. The CDR3 is 16 amino acids. Per the germline V gene, CDR1 is MNHEY and CDR2 is SMNVEV (reference sequence). CDR3 sequence: CASSPTRDSLYNEQFF. As DNA, the CDR3 is TGTGCCAGCAGTCCTACCCGGGACAGTCTCTACAATGAGCAGTTCTTC.

This sequence joins TRBV5-4 and TRBJ2-7, with TRBD1 matching over 7 bases. V lost 3 bases, J lost 12 bases, and 15 bases stayed unmatched. This CDR3 comprises 14 residues. In germline, CDR1 is SGHNT, CDR2 YYREEE (reference sequence). In DNA form, the CDR3 reads TGTGCCAGCAGCTCTCAGAGACAGGGAAAGATCCTGTACTTC. Translating it yields CASSSQRQGKILYF.

This clone was found once. This chain connects TRBV11-2 to TRBJ1-2; D possibly corresponds to TRBD1 (5 bases). The CDR3 is 13 amino acids. V lost 6 bases and J lost 3, with 11 bases in between. Germline CDR1 is SGHAT and CDR2 is FQNNGV. The CDR3 DNA follows: TGTGCCAGCAGACCGGGGGGGGACTATGGCTACACCTTC. It codes for CASRPGGDYGYTF.

This chain connects TRBV7-6 to TRBJ2-1, with unresolved D. V was trimmed by 5 bases and J by 4 bases, leaving 12 bases between them. This CDR3 is 14 amino acids long. Germline CDR1 and CDR2: SGHVS and FNYEAQ. The CDR3: CASSPQASYNEQFF. The CDR3 DNA reads TGTGCCAGCAGCCCTCAAGCCTCATACAATGAGCAGTTCTTC.

The chain uses TRBV5-4 and TRBJ2-7; D unresolved. The germline CDR1 and CDR2 sequences are SGHNT and YYREEE (reference sequence). V was trimmed by 0 bases and J by 3 bases, leaving 13 bases between them. The CDR3 spans 15 residues. CDR3 sequence (DNA): TGTGCCAGCAGCTTGGACCCACAGCCTTACTACGAGCAGTACTTC. This gives the protein CASSLDPQPYYEQYF.

This clone was found once. The chain has TRBV6-1 and TRBJ1-2; the D gene is possibly TRBD1 (5 bases). The CDR3 extends over 13 amino acids. The V and J ends lost 5 bases and 5 bases respectively, with 12 bases between them. Per germline, CDR1 MNHNS and CDR2 SASEGT. CDR3 sequence (DNA): TGTGCCAGCAGTCTGACAGTAGGATATGGCTACACCTTC. Protein: CASSLTVGYGYTF.

The V call is TRBV7-9, the J call TRBJ1-2; maybe TRBD1 (5 bases). The germline gives CDR1 SEHNR, CDR2 FQNEAQ (reference sequence). CDR3 length equals 13 residues. Deletions cut 3 bases from V and 8 bases from J, with 13 bases between. The chain's CDR3 is CASSFGQPRGYTF. The DNA of the CDR3 is TGTGCCAGCAGCTTCGGACAACCGAGGGGCTACACCTTC.

The chain is built from TRBV6-1 and TRBJ2-3, with a tentative D call TRBD2 (5 bases). Germline V lookup: CDR1 MNHNS, CDR2 SASEGT. The V gene lost 11 bases and the J gene lost 11 bases, with 26 bases spanning the gap. This CDR3 is 14 amino acids long. Here the CDR3 DNA reads TGTGCCGGGAGACTGGGAGCCGCGAAGGGAAAGCAGTATTTT. It codes for CAGRLGAAKGKQYF.

There are a few counts of this clone. The gene calls are TRBV9 and TRBJ2-7, with TRBD1 matching over 9 bases. V shed 2 bases and J 1 base; nucleotides not matched to a gene: 4. Germline CDR1 and CDR2: SGDLS and YYNGEE. This CDR3 is built from 15 residues. The CDR3 nucleotides are TGTGCCAGCAGCGTCGGGGACAGGGCTTCCTACGAGCAGTACTTC. It is translated as CASSVGDRASYEQYF.

This clone showed up just once. J is TRBJ2-3 and V is TRBV7-9; D is perhaps TRBD1 (6 bases). The CDR3 is 16 residues long. V was cut by 0 bases and J by 4 bases, with 14 bases left in between. Germline loops: CDR1 SEHNR, CDR2 FQNEAQ (reference sequence). CDR3 loop: CASSLAGASFSDTQYF. The DNA for the CDR3 is TGTGCCAGCAGCTTAGCGGGGGCGAGTTTTTCAGATACGCAGTATTTT. Full variable domain (remainder filled in from reference TRBV7-9 and TRBJ2-3): DTGVSQNPRHKITKRGQNVTFRCDPISEHNRLYWYRQTLGQGPEFLTYFQNEAQLEKSRLLSDRFSAERPKGSFSTLEIQRTEQGDSAMYLCASSLAGASFSDTQYFGPGTRLTVL.

This clone was observed a handful of times. V gene TRBV4-2 combines with J gene TRBJ2-5; 14 bases match TRBD2. Trimming cost V 3 bases and J 4 bases; bases outside gene matches: 10. The CDR3 has 18 residues. Germline CDR1 reads LGHNA; CDR2 reads YNFKEQ. The CDR3 coding sequence is TGTGCCAGCAGCCAGCCCGGGACTAGCGGGAGAAGGGGAGAGACCCAGTACTTC. Translated: CASSQPGTSGRRGETQYF.

V usage is TRBV7-9 and J usage is TRBJ1-3; a weak D match, TRBD1 (5 bases). Germline V gene sequence: CDR1 SEHNR, CDR2 FQNEAQ (reference sequence). Between the trimmed V and J ends, which lost 2 bases and 0 bases, there was a span of 20 bases. The CDR3 covers 19 residues. The CDR3 loop is CASSLWGREGWSSGNTIYF. The CDR3 nucleotides read TGTGCCAGCAGCTTATGGGGCAGGGAGGGTTGGTCCTCTGGAAACACCATATATTTT.

The gene calls are TRBV7-9 and TRBJ2-1; 10 bases fit TRBD2. The CDR3 is 15 residues long. The germline gives CDR1 SEHNR, CDR2 FQNEAQ (reference sequence). J lost 2 bases, V lost 6 bases, and 4 bases had no gene match. The DNA for the CDR3 is TGTGCCAGCAGGGGACTAGCGAGCCCCTACAATGAGCAGTTCTTC. This gives the protein CASRGLASPYNEQFF.

This chain uses TRBV27 with TRBJ1-2; D not resolved. Germline V lookup: CDR1 MNHEY, CDR2 SMNVEV (reference sequence). The CDR3 has 18 amino acids. Trimming removed 5 bases from V and 3 bases from J, with 25 bases in between. Here the CDR3 DNA reads TGTGCCAGCAGTCCAAACGCAGACCATGGAGGGCGGGACTATGGCTACACCTTC. Protein sequence: CASSPNADHGGRDYGYTF.

The gene calls are TRBV6-1 and TRBJ1-1, with D unresolved. The germline V gene encodes CDR1 MNHNS and CDR2 SASEGT. This CDR3 spans 11 amino acids. V shed 6 bases and J shed 4 bases, with 6 bases lying between them. The CDR3 region has the DNA TGTGCCAGCAGGCCAGTCACTGAAGCTTTCTTT. Its protein product is CASRPVTEAFF.

V and J are TRBV6-6 and TRBJ2-7; a possible D gene is TRBD1 (6 bases). The CDR3 has 11 amino acids. Germline assignment: CDR1 MNHNY and CDR2 SVGAGI (reference sequence). Trimming shortened V by 6 bases and J by 6 bases, and 9 bases separated the two germline ends. The CDR3 here is CASSLQGEQYF. Here the CDR3 DNA reads TGTGCCAGCAGCTTACAGGGCGAGCAGTACTTC.

The J gene is TRBJ2-3, the V gene TRBV4-1; D may be TRBD1 (5 bases). Per germline, CDR1 MGHRA and CDR2 YSYEKL. This CDR3 spans 16 amino acids. The V gene lost 1 base and the J gene lost 6 bases, with 17 bases spanning the gap. Written as DNA, the CDR3 is TGCGCCAGCAGCCAAGTAATTCCACAGGCGTGGGATACGCAGTATTTT. It translates to CASSQVIPQAWDTQYF.

This chain connects TRBV6-5 to TRBJ1-2, with 9 positions matching TRBD1. The CDR3 sequence is 13 residues long. The germline CDR1 and CDR2 sequences are MNHEY and SVGAGI. The ends lost 6 bases at V and 8 bases at J; junction bases unmatched: 7. The CDR3 spells CASRNPGQGGYTF. The CDR3 nucleotides are TGTGCCAGCAGAAACCCGGGACAGGGCGGCTACACCTTC.